The rows below give T cell receptor beta chains drawn from one sample of a study of neurological immune-mediated disorders. Via MiXCR, TCRdb re-called the 5' RACE reads, giving one row per CDR3 protein. This table has about 62,000 distinct CDR3 sequences, over 3.5% appearing once. Input material: PBMCs. The receptors come from a woman aged 50 to 65 with multiple sclerosis. Both conserved end residues are part of each CDR3. The D gene is left open where the match is weak. Rows may omit the clone size; those that give it use once, few, many or a size class.

j_call d_call clone_size v_call cdr3_nt cdr3_aa
TRBJ1-4 - few TRBV6-1 TGTGCCAGCAGTGAACCTGGGATTGAAAAACTGTTTTTT CASSEPGIEKLFF
TRBJ2-7 - many TRBV20-1 TGCAGTGCTGTCCGGGATATCTCCTACGAGCAGTACTTC CSAVRDISYEQYF
TRBJ2-5 - many TRBV5-5 TGTGCCAGCAGCTTTGACGGGGCCCAGACCCAGTACTTC CASSFDGAQTQYF
TRBJ1-5 - many TRBV2 TGTGCCAGCAGCAGGGTCAATCAGCCCCAGCATTTT CASSRVNQPQHF
TRBJ2-3 TRBD2 many TRBV20-1 TGCAGTGCTAGAGATGCAACTAGCGCCACAGATACGCAGTATTTT CSARDATSATDTQYF
TRBJ1-1 - many TRBV4-2 TGTGCCAGCAGCCCGGGGGGGGAAAAAGCTTTCTTT CASSPGGEKAFF
TRBJ2-2 - many TRBV7-7 TGTGCTAGCAGCCCTACAGGGAGCACCGGGGAGCTGTTTTTT CASSPTGSTGELFF
TRBJ2-1 - many TRBV29-1 TGCAGCGTTGTTGAGGGGCAGTTCTTC CSVVEGQFF
TRBJ2-1 - many TRBV9 TGTGCCAGCAGCGTAGATAGGGTTAACTACAATGAGCAGTTCTTC CASSVDRVNYNEQFF
TRBJ1-1 TRBD1 many TRBV12-3/TRBV12-4 TGTGCCAGCAGTCTAACCGGGACAGGGGGCACTGAAGCTTTCTTT CASSLTGTGGTEAFF
TRBJ1-2 - many TRBV4-3 TGCGCCAGCAGCCACTACGTAGGGGAGGATGGCTACACCTTC CASSHYVGEDGYTF
TRBJ1-1 - many TRBV3-1 TGTGCCAGCAGCCAAGTGGGGGCTAGGACTGAAGCTTTCTTT CASSQVGARTEAFF
TRBJ1-2 - many TRBV9 TGTGCCAGCAGCGTAGGGTTAGGGTGGTATGGCTACACCTTC CASSVGLGWYGYTF
TRBJ2-7 TRBD2 many TRBV12-3/TRBV12-4 TGTGCCAGCAGTTTATGGACTAGCGGGAGTGAAGAGCAGTACTTC CASSLWTSGSEEQYF
TRBJ2-2 TRBD1 many TRBV7-6 TGTGCCAGCAGCTTAGAGCTGGGGACAGGCCTTTCTACCGGGGAGCTGTTTTTT CASSLELGTGLSTGELFF
TRBJ1-2 TRBD1 many TRBV7-9 TGTGCCAGCAGCTCCCGGGACAGGAACCCCTCTAACTATGGCTACACCTTC CASSSRDRNPSNYGYTF
TRBJ1-5 TRBD1 many TRBV11-2 TGTGCCAGCAGCTTAGCAGGGGGCGCCCAGCCCCAGCATTTT CASSLAGGAQPQHF
TRBJ1-1 - many TRBV12-3/TRBV12-4 TGTGCCAGCAGTCGGGACACGATCACTGAAGCTTTCTTT CASSRDTITEAFF
TRBJ1-2 - - TRBV6-2/TRBV6-3 TGTGCCAGCAGTTACGGGCCGGGGGCGTATAACTATGGCTACACCTTC CASSYGPGAYNYGYTF
TRBJ2-2 TRBD2 many TRBV7-3 TGTGCCAGCAGCCCTCTCGCTAGCGGGAGGGCCGGCGGGGAGCTGTTTTTT CASSPLASGRAGGELFF
TRBJ2-7 - many TRBV5-1 TGCGCCAGCAGCCTATCTCCGCCCAACTACGAGCAGTACTTC CASSLSPPNYEQYF
TRBJ2-3 - - TRBV4-3 TGCGCCAGCAGCCAAGGCGGGGCAGGGGGGGGCAGGCCCACAGATACGCAGTATTTT CASSQGGAGGGRPTDTQYF
TRBJ2-7 - few TRBV20-1 TGCAGTGCTAGAGAGGACGTCAGATCCTACGAGCAGTACTTC CSAREDVRSYEQYF